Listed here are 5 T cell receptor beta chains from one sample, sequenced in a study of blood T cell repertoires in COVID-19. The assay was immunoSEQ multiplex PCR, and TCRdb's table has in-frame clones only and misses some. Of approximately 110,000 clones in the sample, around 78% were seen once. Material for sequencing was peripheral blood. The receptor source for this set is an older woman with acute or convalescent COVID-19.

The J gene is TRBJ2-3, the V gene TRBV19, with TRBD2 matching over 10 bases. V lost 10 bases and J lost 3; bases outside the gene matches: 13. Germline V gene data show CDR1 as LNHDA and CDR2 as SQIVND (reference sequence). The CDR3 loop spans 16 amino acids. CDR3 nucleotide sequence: TGTGCCACAGTAGACCCCGCTAGCGGGAGTACAGATACGCAGTATTTT. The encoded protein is CATVDPASGSTDTQYF.

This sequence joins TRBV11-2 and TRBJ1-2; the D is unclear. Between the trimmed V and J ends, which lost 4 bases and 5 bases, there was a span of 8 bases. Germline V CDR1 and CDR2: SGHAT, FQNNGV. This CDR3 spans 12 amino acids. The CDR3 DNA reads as TGTGCCAGCAGCTACCAGGCTTATGGCTACACCTTC. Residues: CASSYQAYGYTF.

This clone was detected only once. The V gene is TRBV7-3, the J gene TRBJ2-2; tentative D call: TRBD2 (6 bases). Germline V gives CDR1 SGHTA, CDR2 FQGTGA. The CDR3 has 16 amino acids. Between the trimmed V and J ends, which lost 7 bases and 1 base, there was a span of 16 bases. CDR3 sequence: CASKRGGSGNTGELFF. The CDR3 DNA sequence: TGTGCCAGCAAACGTGGAGGGTCGGGGAACACCGGGGAGCTGTTTTTT.

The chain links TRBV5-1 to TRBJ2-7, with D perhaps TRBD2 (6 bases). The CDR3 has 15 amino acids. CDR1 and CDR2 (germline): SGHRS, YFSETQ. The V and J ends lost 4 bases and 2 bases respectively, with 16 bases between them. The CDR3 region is CASSPPWGDAYEQYF. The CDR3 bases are TGCGCCAGCAGCCCCCCGTGGGGGGACGCCTACGAGCAGTACTTC.

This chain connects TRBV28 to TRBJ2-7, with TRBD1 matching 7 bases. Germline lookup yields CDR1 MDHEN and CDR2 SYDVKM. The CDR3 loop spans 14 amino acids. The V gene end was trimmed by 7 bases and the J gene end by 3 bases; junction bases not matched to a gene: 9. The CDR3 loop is CASTITGAGYEQYF. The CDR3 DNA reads TGTGCCAGCACCATAACAGGGGCAGGCTACGAGCAGTACTTC.